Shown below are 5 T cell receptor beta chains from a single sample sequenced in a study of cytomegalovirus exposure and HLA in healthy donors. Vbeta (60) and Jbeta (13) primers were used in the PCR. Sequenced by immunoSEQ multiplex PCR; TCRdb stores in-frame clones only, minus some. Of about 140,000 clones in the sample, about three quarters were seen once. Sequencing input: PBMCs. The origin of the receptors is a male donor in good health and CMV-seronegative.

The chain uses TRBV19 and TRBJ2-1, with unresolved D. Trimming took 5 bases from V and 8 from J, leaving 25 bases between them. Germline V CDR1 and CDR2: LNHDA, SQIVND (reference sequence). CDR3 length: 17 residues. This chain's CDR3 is CASSLLSRPDLSDEQFF. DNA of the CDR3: TGTGCCAGTAGTCTCCTCTCTAGGCCTGATTTGAGCGATGAGCAGTTCTTC. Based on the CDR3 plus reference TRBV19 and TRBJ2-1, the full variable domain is DGGITQSPKYLFRKEGQNVTLSCEQNLNHDAMYWYRQDPGQGLRLIYYSQIVNDFQKGDIAEGYSVSREKKESFPLTVTSAQKNPTAFYLCASSLLSRPDLSDEQFFGPGTRLTVL.

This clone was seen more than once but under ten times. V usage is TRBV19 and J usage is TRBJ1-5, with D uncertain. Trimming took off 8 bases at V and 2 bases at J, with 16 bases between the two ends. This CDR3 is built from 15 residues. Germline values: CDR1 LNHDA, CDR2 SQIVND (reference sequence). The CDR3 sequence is CASQKVSAGNQPQHF. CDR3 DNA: TGTGCCAGTCAAAAGGTCTCAGCGGGCAATCAGCCCCAGCATTTT.

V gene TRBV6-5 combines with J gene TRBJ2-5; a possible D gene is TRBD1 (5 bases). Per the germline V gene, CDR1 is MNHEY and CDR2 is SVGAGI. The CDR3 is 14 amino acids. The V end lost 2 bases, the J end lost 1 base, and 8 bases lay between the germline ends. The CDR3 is CASSYQTVQETQYF. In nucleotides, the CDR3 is TGTGCCAGCAGTTACCAGACAGTCCAAGAGACCCAGTACTTC.

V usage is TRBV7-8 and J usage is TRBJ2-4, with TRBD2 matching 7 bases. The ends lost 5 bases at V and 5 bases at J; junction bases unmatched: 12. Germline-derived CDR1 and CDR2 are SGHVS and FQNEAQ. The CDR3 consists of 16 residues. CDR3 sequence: CASSQVPRGGENIQYF. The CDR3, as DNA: TGTGCCAGCAGCCAAGTCCCTAGGGGAGGGGAAAACATTCAGTACTTC.

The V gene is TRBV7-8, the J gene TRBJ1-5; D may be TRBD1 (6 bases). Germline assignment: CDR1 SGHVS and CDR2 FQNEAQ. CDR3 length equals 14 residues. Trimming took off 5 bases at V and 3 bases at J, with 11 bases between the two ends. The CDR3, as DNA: TGTGCCAGCAGCGCCGGACAGAACAATCAGCCCCAGCATTTT. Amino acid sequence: CASSAGQNNQPQHF.